Listed below are T cell receptor beta chains from one sample, sequenced in a study of blood T cell repertoires in COVID-19. Profiling relied on immunoSEQ multiplex PCR, and the TCRdb table lists in-frame clones only, not all of them. The repertoire includes a few hundred thousand clones, around 88% of them detected once, and roughly 14% sits in the top ten. Sequences were obtained from PBMCs or T cells enriched from blood (not recorded which). Source of these receptors: a woman between 45 and 60 years old with acute COVID-19. Both conserved end residues are part of each CDR3. The D gene is left open where the match is weak. A row's size may be missing; if present it is once, few, many or a size class.

TRBV29-1	.	TRBJ2-7	.	TGCAGCGTTGTAGGGAGCGCCTACGAGCAGTACTTC	CSVVGSAYEQYF
TRBV29-1	.	TRBJ1-1	.	TGCAGCGTCCAGACAGCGCTGAACACTGAAGCTTTCTTT	CSVQTALNTEAFF
TRBV19	.	TRBJ1-5	.	TGTGCCAGTAGCCTCCGGGACATAAATCAGCCCCAGCATTTT	CASSLRDINQPQHF
TRBV5-1	TRBD1	TRBJ2-7	.	TGCGCCAGCAGCTTGGGCCAGGGGGCCTACGAGCAGTACTTC	CASSLGQGAYEQYF
TRBV11-2	.	TRBJ2-3	.	TGTGCCAGCAGCCCCCAGTGGCGGGATACGCAGTATTTT	CASSPQWRDTQYF
TRBV30	.	TRBJ1-2	.	TGTGCCTGGAGAGAAAAAACGACAGGTTCCTATGGCTACACCTTC	CAWREKTTGSYGYTF
TRBV28	TRBD2	TRBJ2-7	.	TGTGCCAGCAGTTTATGGGGGACTAGCGGGAGCTACGAGCAGTACTTC	CASSLWGTSGSYEQYF
TRBV9	.	TRBJ2-3	once	TGTGCCAGCAGCGTTAAAGAGGGAGTCCAGTATTTT	CASSVKEGVQYF
TRBV5-1	TRBD1	TRBJ1-2	.	TGCGCCAGCAGGTCCGGGACAGCGATTAACTATGGCTACACCTTC	CASRSGTAINYGYTF
TRBV10-3	TRBD1	TRBJ2-7	.	TGTGCCATCAGTGAGACAGGGGAATACTCCTACGAGCAGTACTTC	CAISETGEYSYEQYF
TRBV19	.	TRBJ2-3	.	TGTGCCAGTAGTATACCGGGCGGGGTACCAGATACGCAGTATTTT	CASSIPGGVPDTQYF
TRBV5-1	TRBD2	TRBJ2-5	.	TGCGCCAGCAGCCTCCTTGGACTAGCGGGAGGACACTTCCAAGAGACCCAGTACTTC	CASSLLGLAGGHFQETQYF
TRBV6-2/TRBV6-3	TRBD2	TRBJ2-7	.	TGTGCCAGCAGTTACCAAGGGAATAGGACGAGCGGGAGATTTCGTTACGAGCAGTACTTC	CASSYQGNRTSGRFRYEQYF
TRBV21-1	.	TRBJ2-3	.	TGTGCCAGCAGCAAAGCGCTGGGGGGTCTTACGCAGTATTTT	CASSKALGGLTQYF
TRBV6-5	TRBD2	TRBJ2-7	.	TGTGCCAGCAGTTACGGCGGGGGCGAGCAGTACTTC	CASSYGGGEQYF
TRBV28	TRBD1	TRBJ1-2	.	TGTGCCAGCAGGGGACAGGGTAACTATGGCTACACCTTC	CASRGQGNYGYTF
TRBV7-3	TRBD2	TRBJ2-1	.	TGTGCCAGCAGTAGGACTAGCGGGAGCTCCTACAATGAGCAGTTCTTC	CASSRTSGSSYNEQFF
TRBV4-2	.	TRBJ1-6	.	TGTGCCAGCAGCCAAGACAAACAGGGTTTTGGGTCACCCCTCCACTTT	CASSQDKQGFGSPLHF
TRBV25-1	.	TRBJ1-2	few	TGTGCCAGCAGTGAATATTCGGATGGCTACACCTTC	CASSEYSDGYTF
TRBV7-5	.	TRBJ2-5	.	TGTGCCAGAAGCTTTTTGCGGGAGGGCCTTGAGGAGACCCAGTACTTC	CARSFLREGLEETQYF
TRBV7-9	.	TRBJ2-7	.	TGTGCCAGCAGCTTAGTGCAAGCCCCTACCTACGAGCAGTACTTC	CASSLVQAPTYEQYF
TRBV7-2	.	TRBJ2-2	.	TGTGCCAGCAGCTTTCTGGGACATAACACCGGGGAGCTGTTTTTT	CASSFLGHNTGELFF
TRBV5-1	.	TRBJ1-1	.	TGCGCCAGCAGCTTGTTAACAGGGAACACTGAAGCTTTCTTT	CASSLLTGNTEAFF
TRBV9	TRBD2	TRBJ2-7	.	TGTGCCAGCAGCCCGGGGGGGAACAGCCTTTACGAGCAGTACTTC	CASSPGGNSLYEQYF
TRBV6-4	TRBD1	TRBJ2-1	.	TGTGCCAGCAGTGCGGGACAGGGTGGCTACAATGAGCAGTTCTTC	CASSAGQGGYNEQFF
TRBV27	TRBD1	TRBJ1-2	.	TGTGCCAGCAGTCTCTTGGGACAGGGCCCCTATGGCTACACCTTC	CASSLLGQGPYGYTF
TRBV30	.	TRBJ2-7	.	TGTGCCTGGAGTATGATGAGCTACGAGCAGTACTTC	CAWSMMSYEQYF
TRBV7-3	.	TRBJ2-1	.	TGTGCCAGCAGCCCCCAAGCGGACTCCTACAATGAGCAGTTCTTC	CASSPQADSYNEQFF
TRBV7-2	.	TRBJ2-3	once	TGTGCCAGCAGCCTCCCGTTCTCTGATACGCAGTATTTT	CASSLPFSDTQYF
TRBV7-9	TRBD1	TRBJ2-2	few	TGTGCCAGCAGCTCCCCCCGGACAGGGGTTCTGGGCGGGGAGCTGTTTTTT	CASSSPRTGVLGGELFF
TRBV18	TRBD1	TRBJ1-1	.	TGTGCCAGCTCACTCGGGACAGGGGTGAACACTGAAGCTTTCTTT	CASSLGTGVNTEAFF
TRBV5-1	TRBD2	TRBJ2-7	.	TGCGCCAGCAGCTTGGGGCTAGCGGGGGACTCCTACGAGCAGTACTTC	CASSLGLAGDSYEQYF
TRBV6-2/TRBV6-3	TRBD1	TRBJ2-7	.	TGTGCCAGCAGTTACGACAGGGGCTACGAGCAGTACTTC	CASSYDRGYEQYF
TRBV7-3	.	TRBJ2-2	.	TGTGCCAGCAGCTTAGGGGAGGCGTGGCGGGCAGTAAACACCGGGGAGCTGTTTTTT	CASSLGEAWRAVNTGELFF
TRBV25-1	TRBD1	TRBJ2-3	.	TGTGCCAGCAGTGATTGGGACAGGGTTACGTTTACAGATACGCAGTATTTT	CASSDWDRVTFTDTQYF
TRBV5-5	.	TRBJ1-4	.	TGTGCCAGCAGCTGGGTTGGAGATGAAAAACTGTTTTTT	CASSWVGDEKLFF
TRBV3-1/TRBV3-2	.	TRBJ1-2	.	TGTGCCAGCAGCCAAGGTTCGGCGGCCCGCGGCTACACCTTC	CASSQGSAARGYTF
TRBV5-1	TRBD1	TRBJ1-1	.	TGCGCCAGCAGCTCCGGGACAGGGGGTCCGAACACTGAAGCTTTCTTT	CASSSGTGGPNTEAFF
TRBV6-6	.	TRBJ2-5	.	TGTGCCAGCAGTTACACGGGGGGCTGGGAGACCCAGTACTTC	CASSYTGGWETQYF
TRBV7-9	TRBD2	TRBJ2-1	.	TGTGCCAGCCTTAGGACTAGCGTATTCGGGGGGGAGGAGCAGTTCTTC	CASLRTSVFGGEEQFF
TRBV27	.	TRBJ1-6	.	TGTGCCAGCAGTTTTTCAATCAATTCAAACTCCTATAATTCACCCCTCCACTTT	CASSFSINSNSYNSPLHF
TRBV18	TRBD1	TRBJ2-1	.	TGTGCCAGCTCACTAGTCCCGGGACAGGGGGTATCGAATGAGCAGTTCTTC	CASSLVPGQGVSNEQFF
TRBV28	.	TRBJ1-1	.	TGTGCCAGCAGTCCCGCCTTCGGGGGGTACACTGAAGCTTTCTTT	CASSPAFGGYTEAFF
TRBV5-1	.	TRBJ2-7	.	TGCGCCAGCAGCAACTCTAGGGAGCAGTACTTC	CASSNSREQYF
TRBV27	.	TRBJ1-4	.	TGTGCCAGCAGACAGAATGAAAAACTGTTTTTT	CASRQNEKLFF
TRBV4-1	.	TRBJ2-2	.	TGCGCCAGCAGCCCCTTCTATCCGAACACCGGGGAGCTGTTTTTT	CASSPFYPNTGELFF